These 3 T cell receptor beta chains originate from one sample sequenced in a study of control samples from healthy donors and cancer patients. The method was immunoSEQ multiplex PCR; TCRdb's version includes in-frame clones alone and lacks a portion of them. Of roughly 130,000 clones in the sample, around 93% were seen once. The sample was blood. The receptors stem from a man between 18 and 35 years old in good health.

The rearrangement links TRBV3-1 (or the pseudogene TRBV3-2) to TRBJ1-5; D remains ambiguous. CDR1 LGHDT and CDR2 YNNKEL come from the germline V gene (reference sequence). The V gene lost 1 base and the J gene lost 0 bases, with 13 bases spanning the gap. This CDR3 has 17 residues. The CDR3, as DNA: TGTGCCAGCAGCCAAGGGGTTGGCCCATATAGCAATCAGCCCCAGCATTTT. It specifies CASSQGVGPYSNQPQHF.

This chain joins TRBV4-1 and TRBJ1-1, with a weak D call TRBD1 (5 bases). Trimming pared 0 bases from V and 3 bases from J, leaving 11 bases between. The V gene's germline CDR1 is MGHRA and CDR2 YSYEKL. The CDR3 runs to 15 residues. The CDR3: CASSQDQGIDTEAFF. The CDR3 DNA is TGCGCCAGCAGCCAAGACCAGGGTATTGACACTGAAGCTTTCTTT.

The chain has TRBV2 and TRBJ1-1; D is unresolved. Germline V gene data show CDR1 as SNHLY and CDR2 as FYNNEI. The CDR3 extends over 13 amino acids. Trimming pared 1 base from V and 7 bases from J, leaving 10 bases between. DNA of the CDR3: TGTGCCAGCAGTGAAGACCGGTGGGGTGAAGCTTTCTTT. The encoded protein is CASSEDRWGEAFF.